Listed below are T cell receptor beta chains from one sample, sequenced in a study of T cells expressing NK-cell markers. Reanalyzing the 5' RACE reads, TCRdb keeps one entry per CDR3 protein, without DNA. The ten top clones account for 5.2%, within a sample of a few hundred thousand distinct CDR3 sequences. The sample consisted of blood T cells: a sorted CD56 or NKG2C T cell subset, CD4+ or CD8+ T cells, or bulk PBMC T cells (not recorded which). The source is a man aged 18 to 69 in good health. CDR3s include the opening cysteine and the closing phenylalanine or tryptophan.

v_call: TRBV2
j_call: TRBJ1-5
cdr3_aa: CASSEGSVRNQPQHF

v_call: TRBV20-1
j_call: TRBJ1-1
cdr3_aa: CSAIQGTVNTEAFF

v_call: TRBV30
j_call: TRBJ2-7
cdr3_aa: CAWSWRQGAYEQYF

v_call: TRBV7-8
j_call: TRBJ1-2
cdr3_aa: CASSLRDSLLSNYGYTF

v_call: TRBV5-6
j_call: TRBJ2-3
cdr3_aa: CASSLPRTSGGTKDTQYF

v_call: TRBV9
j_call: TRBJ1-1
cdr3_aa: CASSVEQGPQGTEAFF

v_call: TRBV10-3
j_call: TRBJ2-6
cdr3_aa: CAIPRTSSSGANVLTF

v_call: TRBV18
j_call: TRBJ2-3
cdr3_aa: CASSPMTGSTDTQYF

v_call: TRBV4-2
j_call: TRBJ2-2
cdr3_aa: CASSQDRPWESGTGELFF

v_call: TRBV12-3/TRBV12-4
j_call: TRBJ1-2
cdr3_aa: CASSRRRESGYGYTF

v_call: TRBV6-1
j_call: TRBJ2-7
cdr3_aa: CASNRGQFLSQTEGEYF

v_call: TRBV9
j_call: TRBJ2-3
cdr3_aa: CASSVGALATDTQYF

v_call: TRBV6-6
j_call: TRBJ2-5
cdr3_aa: CATGPGVSQETQYF

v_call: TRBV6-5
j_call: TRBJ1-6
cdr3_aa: CASSYISRGENSPLHF

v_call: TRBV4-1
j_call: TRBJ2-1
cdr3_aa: CASSQGAVTYNEQFF

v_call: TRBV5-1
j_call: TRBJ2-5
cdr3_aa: CASTPGSLAQETQYF

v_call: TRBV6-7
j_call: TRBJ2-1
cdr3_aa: CASSPTIFEQFF

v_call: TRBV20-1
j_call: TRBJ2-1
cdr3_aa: CSARRRFTGEQFF

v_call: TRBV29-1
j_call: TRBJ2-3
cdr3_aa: CSALRQGADTQYF

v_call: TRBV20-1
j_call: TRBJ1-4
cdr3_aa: CSAFRPTGRNEKLFF

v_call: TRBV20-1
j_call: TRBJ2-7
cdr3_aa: CSARGTASSYEQYF

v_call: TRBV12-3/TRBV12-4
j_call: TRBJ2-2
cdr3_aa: CASIRSAQHTGELFF

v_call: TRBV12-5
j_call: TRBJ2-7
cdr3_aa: CASGLVTGRQTYEQYF

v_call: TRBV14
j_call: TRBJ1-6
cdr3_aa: CASSPRRDLYNSPLHF

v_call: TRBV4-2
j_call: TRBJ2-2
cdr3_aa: CASSPLGSPGELFF

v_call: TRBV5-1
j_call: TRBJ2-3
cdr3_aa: CASSSLSRTSGYTDTQYF

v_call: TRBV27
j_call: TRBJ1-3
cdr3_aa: CASRGQGKNTIYF

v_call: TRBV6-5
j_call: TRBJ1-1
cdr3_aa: CASSYSSQRANTEAFF

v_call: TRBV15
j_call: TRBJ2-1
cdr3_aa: CATSREGKAPYNEQFF

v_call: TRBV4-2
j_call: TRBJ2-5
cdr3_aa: CASSQTGGVGLGTQYF

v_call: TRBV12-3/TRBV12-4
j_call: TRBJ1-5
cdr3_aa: CASSLGQFNQPQHF

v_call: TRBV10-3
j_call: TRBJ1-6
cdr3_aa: CAISPSTGHNSPLHF

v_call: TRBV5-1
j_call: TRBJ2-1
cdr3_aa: CASSLGAGSYNEQFF

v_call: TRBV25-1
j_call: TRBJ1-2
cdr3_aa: CASSRGRAYGYTF

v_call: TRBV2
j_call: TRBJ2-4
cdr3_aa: CASVPSLAKNIQYF

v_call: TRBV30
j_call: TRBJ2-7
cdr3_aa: CAWSEGFPYEQYF

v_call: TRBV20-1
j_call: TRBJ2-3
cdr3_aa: CSARDQGQHMDTQYF

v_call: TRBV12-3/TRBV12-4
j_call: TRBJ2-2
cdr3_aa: CASSKQNTGQGELFF

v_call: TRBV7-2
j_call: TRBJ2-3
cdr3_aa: CASSLAGGGRGDTQYF

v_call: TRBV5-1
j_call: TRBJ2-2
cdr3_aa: CASSLGLALDTNTGELFF

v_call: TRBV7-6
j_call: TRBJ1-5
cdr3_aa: CAGDWDGAFGEPQHF

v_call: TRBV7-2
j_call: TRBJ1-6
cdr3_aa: CASSAWGSPLHF

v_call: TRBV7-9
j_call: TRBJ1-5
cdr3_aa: CASSLGTRSTIKAQHF

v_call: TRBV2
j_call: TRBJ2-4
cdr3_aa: CASSETSGGRVNIQYF

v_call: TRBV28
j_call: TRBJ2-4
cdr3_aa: CASSRAGINIQYF

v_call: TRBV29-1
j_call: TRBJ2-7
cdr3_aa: CSVGRSGGFYEQYF

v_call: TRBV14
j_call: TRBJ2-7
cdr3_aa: CASSLSSGGAYEQYF

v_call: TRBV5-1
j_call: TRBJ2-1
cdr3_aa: CASSLAPGQGRYNEQFF

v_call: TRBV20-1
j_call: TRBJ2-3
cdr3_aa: CSARDHLQDTQYF

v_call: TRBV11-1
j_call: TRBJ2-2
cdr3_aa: CASSLVAGNTGELFF

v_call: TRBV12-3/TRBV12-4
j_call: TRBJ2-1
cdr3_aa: CASRPSGGSINEQFF

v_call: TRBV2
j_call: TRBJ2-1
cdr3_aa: CASSEVDEQFF

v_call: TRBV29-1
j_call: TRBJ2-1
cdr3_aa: CSVEESSGVSYNEQFF

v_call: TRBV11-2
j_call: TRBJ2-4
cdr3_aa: CASSRGGRDIQYF

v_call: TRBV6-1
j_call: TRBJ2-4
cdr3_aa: CASRATIENIQYF

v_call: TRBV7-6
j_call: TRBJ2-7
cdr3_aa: CASSLAASGVSYEQYF

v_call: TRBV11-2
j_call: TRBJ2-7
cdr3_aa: CASSPGTSGVPGYEQYF

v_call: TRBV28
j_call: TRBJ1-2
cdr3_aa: CASNAWQGSGYTF

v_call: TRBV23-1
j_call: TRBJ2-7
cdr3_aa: CASSQSPNYEQYF

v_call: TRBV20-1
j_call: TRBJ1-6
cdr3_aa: CSAPGGGGRRNSPLHF